Below are 17 T cell receptor beta chains sequenced from a single sample in a study of regulatory T cells. Primers: 52 TRBV forward and 13 TRBJ reverse. Method: immunoSEQ multiplex PCR; TCRdb's copy keeps in-frame clones and lacks some. The data hold some 6,000 clones, with approximately 84% observed a single time. What was sequenced was CD8+ T cells sorted from blood. These receptors all stem from a child aged 10-17 years with CD3G deficiency.

The rearrangement joins TRBV6-1 to TRBJ2-1; perhaps TRBD2 as D (6 bases). Germline values: CDR1 MNHNS, CDR2 SASEGT. The CDR3 is 15 residues long. Trimming took off 0 bases at V and 5 bases at J, with 11 bases between the two ends. CDR3 sequence reads: CASSEAPGLHNEQFF. CDR3 bases: TGTGCCAGCAGTGAAGCGCCGGGACTGCACAATGAGCAGTTCTTC.

The chain joins TRBV7-8 to TRBJ2-3; TRBD1 is a possible D gene (5 bases). Trimming pared 1 base from V and 1 base from J, leaving 6 bases between. Germline V lookup: CDR1 SGHVS, CDR2 FQNEAQ. The CDR3 covers 14 residues. The DNA of the CDR3 is TGTGCCAGCAGCTTAGTGGGGCGCACAGATACGCAGTATTTT. Translated, it gives CASSLVGRTDTQYF.

V is TRBV11-1 and J is TRBJ2-1; D uncertain. V was pared by 0 bases and J by 0 bases, with 6 bases between. CDR3 length: 15 amino acids. Looked up from germline, CDR1 is SGHAT and CDR2 is FQDESV (reference sequence). CDR3 nucleotide sequence: TGTGCCAGCAGCTTAGCTTCGAGCTCCTACAATGAGCAGTTCTTC. Translating gives CASSLASSSYNEQFF.

This sequence joins TRBV6-1 and TRBJ1-2; TRBD1 matches 7 bases. V was pared by 3 bases and J by 0 bases, with 7 bases of the junction left unmatched. From germline, CDR1 is MNHNS and CDR2 SASEGT. The CDR3 extends over 16 amino acids. The CDR3: CASSDADRPTNYGYTF. Here the CDR3 DNA reads TGTGCCAGCAGTGATGCGGACAGGCCAACTAACTATGGCTACACCTTC.

There are a few counts of this clone. The CDR3 reads CASSSAIGGRAADTQYF. CDR3 nucleotides: TGTGCCAGCAGCTCGGCAATCGGCGGGAGGGCCGCAGATACGCAGTATTTT. The gene calls are TRBV7-9 and TRBJ2-3, with 9 bases aligning to TRBD2. Trimming cost V 4 bases and J 4 bases; bases outside gene matches: 12. The length of the CDR3 is 17 residues. Germline V gene lookup returns CDR1 SEHNR and CDR2 FQNEAQ (reference sequence).

The chain has TRBV5-1 and TRBJ2-7; the match to TRBD1 covers 8 bases. In germline, CDR1 is SGHRS, CDR2 YFSETQ. With 3 bases clipped from V and 1 base from J, the junction kept 9 bases outside the gene matches. CDR3 size: 16 residues. The CDR3 here is CASSSGQGRNSYEQYF. The CDR3, as DNA: TGCGCCAGCAGCTCCGGACAGGGACGGAATTCCTACGAGCAGTACTTC.

V usage is TRBV7-9 and J usage is TRBJ1-2; perhaps TRBD1 as D (6 bases). V lost 1 base and J 6 bases, leaving 9 bases between the germline ends. The CDR3 is 13 amino acids. The V gene's germline CDR1 is SEHNR and CDR2 FQNEAQ (reference sequence). The CDR3, as DNA: TGTGCCAGCAGCTTAGATTACAGGGATGGCTACACCTTC. It translates to CASSLDYRDGYTF.

The chain joins TRBV28 to TRBJ1-1, with 10 bases identical to TRBD1. Germline CDR1 MDHEN, CDR2 SYDVKM. The trim removed 4 bases at V and 4 bases at J, leaving 12 bases unmatched. There are 17 residues in the CDR3. CDR3 nucleotides: TGTGCCAGCAGTTCACCAACCATCCGGACAGGGGGCACTGAAGCTTTCTTT. It yields the protein CASSSPTIRTGGTEAFF.

CDR3 coding DNA: TGTGCCAGCAGCCATATAGCGGGAGGTGTCTACGAGCAGTACTTC. This sequence encodes CASSHIAGGVYEQYF. J is TRBJ2-7 and V is TRBV6-1, with TRBD2 matching over 10 bases. Germline assignment: CDR1 MNHNS and CDR2 SASEGT. This CDR3 has 15 residues. V was pared by 6 bases and J by 3 bases, with 8 bases of the junction left unmatched.

The chain uses TRBV28 and TRBJ2-1; the D call may be TRBD1 or TRBD2 (6 bases each). CDR1 and CDR2 (germline): MDHEN, SYDVKM. This CDR3 spans 14 amino acids. The V and J ends lost 2 bases and 4 bases respectively, with 9 bases between them. CDR3 sequence (DNA): TGTGCCAGCAGTTTAATAGGGGGGTACAATGAGCAGTTCTTC. It translates to CASSLIGGYNEQFF.

This clone has only a few counts. The V gene is TRBV7-9, the J gene TRBJ2-3; D gene uncertain. Germline values: CDR1 SEHNR, CDR2 FQNEAQ (reference sequence). V lost 0 bases and J 3 bases, leaving 10 bases between the germline ends. The CDR3 is 15 residues long. The CDR3 DNA is TGTGCCAGCAGCTTAGCGTCCTCTATAACAGATACGCAGTATTTT. Its translation: CASSLASSITDTQYF. The whole variable domain, filled in from reference TRBV7-9 and TRBJ2-3, reads DTGVSQNPRHKITKRGQNVTFRCDPISEHNRLYWYRQTLGQGPEFLTYFQNEAQLEKSRLLSDRFSAERPKGSFSTLEIQRTEQGDSAMYLCASSLASSITDTQYFGPGTRLTVL.

The chain is built from TRBV28 and TRBJ2-7, with TRBD2 as a possible D gene (7 bases). The V gene's germline CDR1 is MDHEN and CDR2 SYDVKM. Trimming removed 11 bases at V and 3 bases at J, with 17 bases between. CDR3 length: 13 amino acids. The CDR3 DNA reads as TGTGCCGTCGGGGCAGCGGGACACTACGAGCAGTACTTC. Translating gives CAVGAAGHYEQYF. The full variable domain, with the rest looked up from reference TRBV28 and TRBJ2-7, is DVKVTQSSRYLVKRTGEKVFLECVQDMDHENMFWYRQDPGLGLRLIYFSYDVKMKEKGDIPEGYSVSREKKERFSLILESASTNQTSMYLCAVGAAGHYEQYFGPGTRLTVT.

The J gene is TRBJ1-3, the V gene TRBV19; D not certain. Germline V gene lookup returns CDR1 LNHDA and CDR2 SQIVND (reference sequence). V lost 1 base and J lost 4, with 8 bases in between. The CDR3 has 14 residues. CDR3 DNA sequence: TGTGCCAGTAGTATAGTTACGGTGGGAAACACCATATATTTT. Amino acid sequence: CASSIVTVGNTIYF.

This clone was seen a single time. V gene TRBV7-9 combines with J gene TRBJ1-2, with 11 bases matching TRBD1. Germline CDR1 is SEHNR and CDR2 is FQNEAQ (reference sequence). The CDR3 covers 13 residues. V gave up 5 bases and J gave up 5 bases; unmatched junction bases: 1. CDR3: CASSGTGGYGYTF. CDR3 nucleotide sequence: TGTGCCAGCAGCGGGACAGGGGGTTATGGCTACACCTTC.

The J gene is TRBJ2-7, the V gene TRBV28, with D maybe TRBD1 (6 bases). The CDR3 length is 13 residues. Trimming removed 5 bases from V and 3 bases from J, with 11 bases in between. The germline V gene has CDR1 MDHEN and CDR2 SYDVKM. This CDR3 is CASSILQGYEQYF. The CDR3, as DNA: TGTGCCAGCAGTATCCTACAGGGCTACGAGCAGTACTTC.

This chain joins TRBV7-8 and TRBJ2-1; 9 nucleotides line up with TRBD2. This CDR3 contains 15 residues. CDR1 and CDR2 (germline): SGHVS, FQNEAQ. Trimming took 1 base from V and 4 from J; bases not matched to a gene: 2. The CDR3: CASSLGTSEYNEQFF. The CDR3, as DNA: TGTGCCAGCAGCTTAGGGACTAGCGAATACAATGAGCAGTTCTTC.

V and J are TRBV7-9 and TRBJ2-3; 8 bases fit TRBD1. V lost 5 bases and J lost 1; bases outside the gene matches: 5. From germline, CDR1 is SEHNR and CDR2 FQNEAQ (reference sequence). There are 15 residues in the CDR3. The CDR3: CASSKQGVGTDTQYF. The CDR3 DNA sequence: TGTGCCAGCAGCAAACAGGGGGTCGGCACAGATACGCAGTATTTT. The full variable domain, in which reference TRBV7-9 and TRBJ2-3 provide the parts outside the CDR3, is DTGVSQNPRHKITKRGQNVTFRCDPISEHNRLYWYRQTLGQGPEFLTYFQNEAQLEKSRLLSDRFSAERPKGSFSTLEIQRTEQGDSAMYLCASSKQGVGTDTQYFGPGTRLTVL.